The entry below describes one T cell receptor (beta chain). Only one count was recorded for this clone. The antigen it recognizes is unknown. No much larger clone is present one base from it, and per-base qualities are unavailable. The germline V gene supplies CDR1 MDHEN and CDR2 SYDVKM. Its CDR3 holds 12 amino acids, cysteine through phenylalanine. Only the CDR3 DNA is retained, 36 bases long and in frame from the first base. V gives up 5 bases and J gives up 9 bases, and the segment between their germline ends measures 11 bases. The trial excluded patients who had a history of autoimmune disease or who were on systemic immunosuppression. Peripheral blood for TCR sequencing was collected from all dose cohorts at baseline, on cycle 4 day 1, and on cycle 7 day 1. The samples were drawn from a first-in-human, open-label, multicenter phase I dose-escalation trial of ivuxolimab. Adults with locally advanced or metastatic head and neck squamous cell, hepatocellular, melanoma or renal cell carcinoma were enrolled in the trial. Before TCR sequencing, CD4+ T cells and CD8+ T cells were sorted from peripheral blood as separate populations.

The source of the sample is a study of OX40 agonist ivuxolimab in advanced cancers. Concerning the study at large: Ivuxolimab was a fully human IgG2 agonistic monoclonal antibody targeting the costimulatory receptor OX40 (CD134). The dose-escalation cohort was roughly 80% male with a mean age of approximately 59 years, ranging from about 20 to 80. Of the roughly 50 dose-escalation patients, hepatocellular carcinoma was present in 19, melanoma in some 15, renal cell carcinoma in 9 and head and neck cancer in 9. The paper covers the monotherapy dose-escalation part of the phase I ivuxolimab trial, which included N ≈ 54 patients. Intravenous ivuxolimab was administered to patients every 2 weeks at six dose levels: 0.01, 0.1, 0.3, 1.5, 3 and 10 mg/kg. Patients were allowed to have had prior anti-PD-1, anti-PD-L1 or anti-CTLA-4 therapy, and 30% to 50% of the dose-escalation patients had previously received checkpoint inhibitors. The purpose of peripheral TCRbeta sequencing was to test whether ivuxolimab changed TCR sequence diversity and led to clonal T-cell expansion. Three dose-escalation patients achieved partial responses, one with hepatocellular carcinoma and two with cutaneous melanoma. Points the paper makes about the study in general: Low levels of normalized T-cell clonal expansion were also seen in some patients who did not respond. At doses of 0.1 to 3.0 mg/kg, clonal expansion of both CD4+ and CD8+ T cells in blood was seen between baseline and week 6. After ivuxolimab, expanded clones were on average more numerous among CD8+ T cells than among CD4+ T cells. In the 0.1-3.0 mg/kg groups, partial responders were among the patients with the lowest normalized peripheral clonal expansion, particularly in CD8+ T cells. Antigen specificity was not determined for the clonally expanded peripheral T cells.

For sequencing of the TCRbeta CDR3 region, genomic DNA was extracted from the sorted cells. TCRbeta CDR3 regions were sequenced using the immunoSEQ Assay. Entries here come from immuneACCESS through TCRdb and include only in-frame sequences with V and J called. Some clones fail to appear in such tables; in the studies checked, an unresolved V gene covers under half of the shortfall, and the cause of the remainder is unknown. The sample table contains 84,000 or so clones; only one count was recorded for 94% of them. The biggest ten clones account for 11% of the sample. This receptor chain uses TRBV28 and TRBJ2-1, with the D gene not clear enough to name. The sample here was CD4+ or CD8+ T cells sorted from blood, taken in a trial of the OX40 agonist ivuxolimab. The source is an adult with an advanced solid tumor such as melanoma, head and neck, liver or kidney cancer. The DNA sequence reads TGTGCCAGCAGTCTTCTTGGCCGTGAGCAGTTCTTC. The encoded protein is CASSLLGREQFF.